The rows below give T cell receptor beta chains drawn from one sample of a study of breast tumors, draining lymph nodes, adjacent tissues. Each CDR3 protein is one row after TCRdb ran MiXCR on the multiplex PCR reads. The table includes about 200,000 distinct CDR3 sequences, under 35% detected once. Material: axillary lymph node tissue. These receptor sequences come from a female donor with breast cancer. Some clones in this sample may be carry-over from other donors' samples. Both conserved end residues are part of each CDR3.

J gene: TRBJ2-1; V gene: TRBV6-1; CDR3 protein: CASGLAVYNEQFF
J gene: TRBJ1-2; V gene: TRBV2; CDR3 protein: CASPAGTYGYTF
J gene: TRBJ2-3; V gene: TRBV5-4; CDR3 protein: CASRPSGATISSTDTQYF
J gene: TRBJ2-7; V gene: TRBV5-1; CDR3 protein: CASRSLAGPLVEQYF
J gene: TRBJ2-7; V gene: TRBV24-1; CDR3 protein: CATSAGDEQYF
J gene: TRBJ2-7; V gene: TRBV13; CDR3 protein: CASSLLVVAYEQYF
J gene: TRBJ2-3; V gene: TRBV6-2/TRBV6-3; CDR3 protein: CASSERAPGGQYF
J gene: TRBJ2-3; V gene: TRBV6-4; CDR3 protein: CASSPGASGGARTDTQYF
J gene: TRBJ2-1; V gene: TRBV20-1; CDR3 protein: CSARVLGSSSYNEQFF
J gene: TRBJ2-6; V gene: TRBV19; CDR3 protein: CASSIYSRGSGANVLTF
J gene: TRBJ2-7; V gene: TRBV5-1; CDR3 protein: CASSFGNSDEQYF
J gene: TRBJ1-3; V gene: TRBV11-2; CDR3 protein: CASSRGDLGNTIYF
J gene: TRBJ1-2; V gene: TRBV12-3/TRBV12-4; CDR3 protein: CASSPGQGAYEQWRMYTF
J gene: TRBJ2-7; V gene: TRBV20-1; CDR3 protein: CSASGTSGRRGEQYF
J gene: TRBJ2-7; V gene: TRBV6-6; CDR3 protein: CATRRESWEQYF
J gene: TRBJ1-2; V gene: TRBV20-1; CDR3 protein: CSAPHPPDGSTF
J gene: TRBJ1-2; V gene: TRBV4-1; CDR3 protein: CASSPTQEANYGYTF